A selection of T cell receptor beta chains follows, all from one sample in a study of T cells in Graves' hyperthyroidism and ophthalmopathy. TCRdb reprocessed the multiplex PCR reads with MiXCR, giving one entry per CDR3 protein. Among fewer than 350,000 distinct CDR3 sequences, over 15% were seen once, and the ten largest hold about a sixth. Sample: blood. These receptors all stem from a woman between 40 and 55 years old with Graves' ophthalmopathy. Both conserved end residues are part of each CDR3. A D gene is named only where the DNA matches it firmly. Clone size, where shown, is once, few, many, or a class for clones that have expanded.

19	TRBV6-6	TRBJ2-6	TRBD2	many	CASSYFWASGSSGANVLTF	TGTGCCAGCAGTTACTTTTGGGCTAGCGGGAGCTCTGGGGCCAACGTCCTGACTTTC
12	TRBV6-2/TRBV6-3	TRBJ1-1	NA	NA	CATSRGLTEAFF	TGTGCCACCAGTAGGGGACTAACTGAAGCTTTCTTT
11	TRBV29-1	TRBJ1-2	NA	many	CSVDTSGTVSF	TGCAGCGTTGATACGTCAGGGACTGTTTCCTTC
16	TRBV4-2	TRBJ2-7	NA	once	CASSERHPDTQYEQYF	TGTGCCAGCAGCGAAAGACACCCGGACACTCAATACGAGCAGTACTTC
14	TRBV20-1	TRBJ2-5	NA	NA	CSARDLRGQETQYF	TGCAGTGCTAGAGATCTACGGGGCCAAGAGACCCAGTACTTC
16	TRBV14	TRBJ2-5	TRBD1	many	CASSQTTGGGGETQYF	TGTGCCAGCAGCCAAACGACAGGGGGCGGAGGAGAGACCCAGTACTTC
13	TRBV12-3/TRBV12-4	TRBJ2-7	NA	NA	CASSQTGTYEQYF	TGTGCCAGCAGTCAAACCGGTACCTACGAGCAGTACTTC
14	TRBV10-3	TRBJ2-7	NA	many	CAISIQGLGGEQYF	TGTGCCATCAGCATACAGGGTCTCGGAGGTGAGCAGTACTTC
13	TRBV29-1	TRBJ2-6	NA	many	CSAAEVGANVLTF	TGCAGCGCCGCGGAGGTTGGGGCCAACGTCCTGACTTTC
14	TRBV2	TRBJ2-7	NA	many	CASSEGREPYEQYF	TGTGCCAGCAGTGAAGGGCGGGAACCCTACGAGCAGTACTTC
14	TRBV12-3/TRBV12-4	TRBJ2-7	TRBD2	NA	CASGASGASYEQYF	TGTGCCAGCGGGGCTAGCGGGGCCTCCTACGAGCAGTACTTC
15	TRBV6-1	TRBJ1-1	TRBD1	NA	CASTGTGYGEIEAFF	TGTGCCAGCACCGGGACAGGGTATGGCGAGATTGAAGCTTTCTTT
13	TRBV9	TRBJ1-1	NA	many	CASSVAMNTEAFF	TGTGCCAGCAGCGTCGCGATGAACACTGAAGCTTTCTTT
14	TRBV5-1	TRBJ2-2	TRBD1	many	CASSTQQGPGELFF	TGCGCCAGCAGCACCCAACAGGGGCCCGGGGAGCTGTTTTTT
15	TRBV6-5	TRBJ1-6	NA	many	CASSYRDIRNSPLHF	TGTGCCAGCAGTTACAGGGACATCCGCAATTCACCCCTCCACTTT
15	TRBV3-1	TRBJ2-7	TRBD2	many	CASSLSGRRAYEQYF	TGTGCCAGCAGCCTGTCCGGGAGGAGGGCCTACGAGCAGTACTTC
10	TRBV28	TRBJ2-7	NA	many	CASSLNEQYF	TGTGCCAGCAGTTTAAACGAGCAGTACTTC
14	TRBV7-2	TRBJ1-1	NA	NA	CASSLIEGITEAFF	TGTGCCAGCAGCTTAATCGAGGGCATTACTGAAGCTTTCTTT
15	TRBV5-1	TRBJ2-3	TRBD2	NA	CASSSSGTEGDTQYF	TGCGCCAGCAGCTCTAGCGGTACCGAAGGGGATACGCAGTATTTT
16	TRBV7-3	TRBJ1-1	NA	many	CASSLSRDSPEAEAFF	TGTGCCAGCAGCTTATCCCGAGACTCCCCGGAGGCTGAAGCTTTCTTT
12	TRBV6-1	TRBJ1-2	NA	NA	CASRSDRGGYTF	TGTGCCAGCAGATCCGACAGAGGTGGCTACACCTTC
17	TRBV13	TRBJ2-2	NA	few	CASSLSGGGPNTGELFF	TGTGCCAGCAGCTTATCAGGGGGGGGCCCGAACACCGGGGAGCTGTTTTTT
18	TRBV28	TRBJ2-6	TRBD1	many	CASSGNRDRGTGANVLTF	TGTGCCAGCAGTGGAAACCGGGACAGGGGGACTGGGGCCAACGTCCTGACTTTC
14	TRBV30	TRBJ2-5	NA	many	CAWSANQRVGTQYF	TGTGCCTGGAGTGCGAATCAGCGTGTGGGGACCCAGTACTTC
17	TRBV15	TRBJ1-4	NA	many	CATSRDSGLTWNEKLFF	TGTGCCACCAGCAGAGATTCGGGACTGACTTGGAATGAAAAACTGTTTTTT
13	TRBV6-2/TRBV6-3	TRBJ1-6	NA	many	CASRTASGSPLHF	TGTGCCAGCAGAACAGCGTCCGGGTCACCCCTCCACTTT
13	TRBV5-1	TRBJ2-7	NA	many	CASTTGNGYEQYF	TGCGCCAGCACTACTGGGAACGGCTACGAGCAGTACTTC
9	TRBV20-1	TRBJ1-1	NA	many	CSAGGEAFF	TGCAGTGCAGGGGGTGAAGCTTTCTTT
17	TRBV6-1	TRBJ2-5	TRBD1	NA	CASSAQTGGRPQETQYF	TGTGCCAGCAGTGCACAGACAGGGGGACGGCCTCAAGAGACCCAGTACTTC
15	TRBV6-4	TRBJ1-1	NA	NA	CASRGRLPVNTEAFF	TGTGCCAGCAGGGGCAGGCTCCCTGTGAACACTGAAGCTTTCTTT
15	TRBV28	TRBJ1-5	NA	many	CASSSRGGDSQPQHF	TGTGCCAGCAGTTCCCGGGGGGGGGATAGTCAGCCCCAGCATTTT